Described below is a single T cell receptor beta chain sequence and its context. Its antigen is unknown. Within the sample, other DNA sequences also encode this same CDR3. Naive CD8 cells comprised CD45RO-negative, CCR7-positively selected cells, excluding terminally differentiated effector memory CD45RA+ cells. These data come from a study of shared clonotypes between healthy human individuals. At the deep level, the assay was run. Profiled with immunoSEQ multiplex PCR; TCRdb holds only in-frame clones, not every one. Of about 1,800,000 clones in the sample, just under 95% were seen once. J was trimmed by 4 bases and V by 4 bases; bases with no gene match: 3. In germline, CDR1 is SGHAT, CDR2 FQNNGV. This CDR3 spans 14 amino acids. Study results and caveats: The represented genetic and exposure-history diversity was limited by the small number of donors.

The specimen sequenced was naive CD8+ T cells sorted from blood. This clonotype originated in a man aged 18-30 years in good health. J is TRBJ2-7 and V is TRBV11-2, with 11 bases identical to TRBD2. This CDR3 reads CASSSGLAGYEQYF. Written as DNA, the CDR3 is TGTGCCAGCAGCTCCGGACTAGCGGGTTACGAGCAGTACTTC.